This TCR beta chain was profiled in a study of T cell responses to AZD1222 COVID-19 vaccine. Across the study: Whether given at about 4 or about 12 weeks, second doses were pooled.

Trimming took off 2 bases at V and 2 bases at J, with 1 base between the two ends. The CDR3 is made up of 12 amino acids. In germline, CDR1 is GTSNPN, CDR2 SVGIG (reference sequence). Findings and caveats of the study: Repertoires were obtained only post-peak T cell response. Baseline testing showed seropositivity in only six or seven AZD1222 recipients. Reports say nearly half of spike-specific TCRs go after unmutated variant regions.

About this clone: The antigen remains unidentified.

Sequencing was performed with immunoSEQ multiplex PCR; in TCRdb, only in-frame clones are kept and a portion is missing. The sample contains more than 85,000 clones, 88% of which appear only once. The input for sequencing was peripheral blood, taken on day 0 of AZD1222 vaccination. This chain uses TRBV30 with TRBJ2-6; no firm D call. This TCR derives from an adult in good health. The CDR3 coding sequence is TGTGCCTGGAGTCCTGGGGCCAACGTCCTGACTTTC. Its translation: CAWSPGANVLTF.